This T cell receptor (beta chain) was identified during a study of control samples from healthy donors and cancer patients. Germline assignment: CDR1 SSHAT and CDR2 FNYEAQ (reference sequence). V gave up 1 base and J gave up 0 bases, with 11 bases separating them. The length of the CDR3 is 16 residues. Clones were sequenced by immunoSEQ multiplex PCR, and TCRdb holds only the in-frame ones, with some missing. The table includes roughly 80,000 clones, over 75% detected once. The receptor's source is a woman aged 45-65 years in good health. The specimen sequenced was blood. The V call is TRBV7-7, the J call TRBJ2-3, with TRBD1 as a possible D gene (5 bases). The CDR3 DNA is TGTGCCAGCAGCTTAGGGGCAGGGATTAGCACAGATACGCAGTATTTT. Protein product: CASSLGAGISTDTQYF.